The 18 T cell receptor beta chains listed next were all sequenced from one sample in a study of CD8 T cells in ankylosing spondylitis. TCRdb independently ran MiXCR on the 5' RACE reads; one entry per CDR3 protein. The repertoire consists of about 540,000 distinct CDR3 sequences, with about 12% occurring once and the leading ten covering under 7.5%. For these TCRs, the target antigens are not known. Study-wide results and limits: Made up of under 10 highly homologous variants, a TCR beta motif appeared characteristic of ankylosing spondylitis blood.

The specimen was blood, either unsorted or a sorted T cell fraction (not recorded which). The source of these receptors is a male donor with ankylosing spondylitis.

This rearrangement joins TRBV7-8 to TRBJ2-3, with 11 nucleotides matching TRBD2. The V gene end was trimmed by 0 bases and the J gene end by 8 bases; junction bases not matched to a gene: 10. The germline CDR1 and CDR2 sequences are SGHVS and FQNEAQ. This CDR3 contains 17 residues. Written as DNA, the CDR3 is TGTGCCAGCAGCTTAGCGTCTAGCGGGAGGATCGGTGTTACGCAGTATTTT. Translating gives CASSLASSGRIGVTQYF.

This clonotype was counted ten times or more. This rearrangement joins TRBV6-2 or TRBV6-3 to TRBJ2-1; a possible D gene is TRBD2 (6 bases). CDR1 is MNHEY, CDR2 SVGEGT, per germline. With 6 bases removed from V and 3 bases from J, the gap between germline ends came to 9 bases. The CDR3 length is 13 residues. The DNA for the CDR3 is TGTGCCAGCAGGGGGACTGGCTACAATGAGCAGTTCTTC. Translated, it gives CASRGTGYNEQFF.

The J gene is TRBJ2-5, the V gene TRBV30, with D perhaps TRBD2 (5 bases). Between the trimmed V and J ends, which lost 2 bases and 5 bases, there was a span of 15 bases. CDR3 length: 14 amino acids. Germline lookup yields CDR1 GTSNPN and CDR2 SVGIG (reference sequence). CDR3 loop: CAWSRFEGHETQYF. CDR3 in DNA: TGTGCCTGGAGTCGCTTTGAGGGCCATGAGACCCAGTACTTC. Full variable domain (missing parts from reference TRBV30 and TRBJ2-5): SQTIHQWPATLVQPVGSPLSLECTVEGTSNPNLYWYRQAAGRGLQLLFYSVGIGQISSEVPQNLSASRPQDRQFILSSKKLLLSDSGFYLCAWSRFEGHETQYFGPGTRLLVL.

This clonotype has a count of ten or more. This chain joins TRBV5-1 and TRBJ2-1; D remains ambiguous. There are 12 residues in the CDR3. V lost 6 bases, J lost 0 bases, and 4 bases lay in between. In germline, CDR1 is SGHRS, CDR2 YFSETQ. The CDR3 DNA sequence: TGCGCCAGCATGTCCTCCTACAATGAGCAGTTCTTC. Its translation is CASMSSYNEQFF.

This clonotype came up a few times. CDR3 bases: TGTGCCAGCAGCGTGAGGGACCGCTATGGCTACACCTTC. Residues: CASSVRDRYGYTF. The rearrangement uses TRBV9 and TRBJ1-2; TRBD1 is a possible D gene (5 bases). Deletions cut 2 bases from V and 4 bases from J, with 9 bases between. This CDR3 has 13 residues. Germline CDR1 is SGDLS and CDR2 is YYNGEE.

The V call is TRBV29-1, the J call TRBJ2-3, with a weak D call TRBD1 (6 bases). CDR1 is SQVTM, CDR2 ANQGSEA, per germline. Trimming removed 1 base at V and 3 bases at J, with 14 bases between. CDR3 length equals 15 residues. CDR3 bases: TGCAGCGTTGAAGCCAACAGGGTAGGGACAGATACGCAGTATTTT. This translates into CSVEANRVGTDTQYF.

In DNA, the CDR3 is TGTGCCACCAGCGGTGAGGACAGGTCTAACTCGAACACCGGGGAGCTGTTTTTT. Protein sequence: CATSGEDRSNSNTGELFF. The rearrangement uses TRBV24-1 and TRBJ2-2, with 7 nucleotides matching TRBD1. Germline CDR1 reads KGHDR; CDR2 reads SFDVKD. Germline trimming cut 7 bases from V and 0 bases from J; bases unmatched to any gene: 13. The CDR3 has 18 amino acids.

This chain uses TRBV15 with TRBJ2-7; 9 bases map to TRBD1. Germline CDR1 reads LNHNV; CDR2 reads YYDKDF (reference sequence). With 3 bases clipped from V and 4 bases from J, the junction kept 7 bases outside the gene matches. CDR3 size: 15 residues. This CDR3 is CATSRDRGRPYEQYV. The CDR3 DNA follows: TGTGCCACCAGCAGGGACAGGGGTCGTCCTTACGAGCAGTACGTC.

The V call is TRBV20-1, the J call TRBJ2-7; TRBD2 matches at 10 bases. V gave up 3 bases and J gave up 3 bases; unmatched junction bases: 5. The germline V gene has CDR1 DFQATT and CDR2 SNEGSKA (reference sequence). The CDR3 length is 14 residues. CDR3: CSARSAGGIYEQYF. In nucleotides, the CDR3 is TGCAGTGCTAGGTCAGCGGGGGGGATCTACGAGCAGTACTTC.

This clonotype was counted between two and nine times. The chain recombines TRBV29-1 with TRBJ2-4, with D possibly TRBD2 on 6 matching bases. The CDR3 has 12 amino acids. The germline CDR1 and CDR2 sequences are SQVTM and ANQGSEA. V lost 2 bases and J lost 12, with 14 bases in between. CDR3 region: CSVELGGRSQYF. CDR3 bases: TGCAGCGTTGAATTGGGAGGACGGTCTCAGTACTTC.

This sequence joins TRBV4-2 and TRBJ2-2; 8 bases agree with TRBD2. Losses at the gene ends were 0 bases for V and 5 bases for J; bases not matched to a gene: 14. Germline V lookup: CDR1 LGHNA, CDR2 YNFKEQ. The CDR3 length is 19 residues. The CDR3 protein is CASSQDRGSGAVGTGELFF. CDR3 nucleotide sequence: TGTGCCAGCAGCCAAGATCGAGGTAGCGGGGCGGTAGGGACCGGGGAGCTGTTTTTT.

The J gene is TRBJ2-7, the V gene TRBV12-3 or TRBV12-4; 11 bases align to TRBD1. J lost 7 bases, V lost 5 bases, and 10 bases had no gene match. The CDR3 is made up of 15 amino acids. CDR3 loop: CASSPGQGAMREQYF. In DNA, the CDR3 is TGTGCCAGCAGTCCCGGACAGGGGGCTATGAGGGAGCAGTACTTC.

Only a few counts were recorded for this clonotype. This chain links TRBV25-1 with TRBJ2-2; TRBD1 might be the D (6 bases). Per the germline V gene, CDR1 is MGHDK and CDR2 is SYGVNS. The CDR3 runs 15 residues. The V end lost 3 bases, the J end lost 7 bases, and 15 bases lay between the germline ends. The CDR3 spells CASSERAGAGGELFF. For the CDR3, the DNA is TGTGCCAGCAGTGAGCGGGCAGGGGCGGGCGGGGAGCTGTTTTTT.

This clonotype was seen a handful of times. J is TRBJ1-4 and V is TRBV20-1, with D hard to call. Germline CDR1 and CDR2: DFQATT and SNEGSKA (reference sequence). The CDR3 covers 13 residues. Trimming shortened V by 0 bases and J by 4 bases, and 6 bases separated the two germline ends. The CDR3 region is CSARDPHNEKLFF. The CDR3 DNA follows: TGCAGTGCTAGAGATCCCCATAATGAAAAACTGTTTTTT.

The rearrangement uses TRBV11-3 and TRBJ2-1, with 9 positions matching TRBD2. Germline loops: CDR1 SGHNT, CDR2 YENEEA. The CDR3 is 16 amino acids. V shed 0 bases and J 4 bases; nucleotides not matched to a gene: 4. CDR3 sequence (DNA): TGTGCCAGCAGCTTAGATAATCTAGCGGGGTACAATGAGCAGTTCTTC. It translates to CASSLDNLAGYNEQFF.

This clonotype was detected only a few times. The chain recombines TRBV12-3 or TRBV12-4 with TRBJ1-1; 8 bases line up with TRBD1. J gave up 6 bases and V 5 bases, and 11 bases lay outside the gene matches. The CDR3 contains 15 residues. The CDR3 region is CASSRPGQADPEAFF. In DNA form, the CDR3 reads TGTGCCAGCAGTCGACCGGGACAGGCGGACCCTGAAGCTTTCTTT.

This clonotype was observed a few times. The chain carries TRBV15 and TRBJ2-7; TRBD1 might be the D (6 bases). Germline lookup yields CDR1 LNHNV and CDR2 YYDKDF (reference sequence). With 0 bases removed from V and 0 bases from J, the gap between germline ends came to 6 bases. The CDR3 runs 14 residues. The CDR3 DNA follows: TGTGCCACCAGCAGAGACAGGGGCTCCTACGAGCAGTACTTC. Its protein is CATSRDRGSYEQYF. The entire variable domain, with the rest obtained from reference TRBV15 and TRBJ2-7, is as follows: DAMVIQNPRYQVTQFGKPVTLSCSQTLNHNVMYWYQQKSSQAPKLLFHYYDKDFNNEADTPDNFQSRRPNTSFCFLDIRSPGLGDTAMYLCATSRDRGSYEQYFGPGTRLTVT.

This clonotype turned up a few times. The V gene is TRBV6-5, the J gene TRBJ2-5; D is possibly TRBD1 (5 bases). Trimming removed 0 bases from V and 0 bases from J, with 11 bases in between. The CDR3 length is 16 residues. Germline loops: CDR1 MNHEY, CDR2 SVGAGI. DNA for the CDR3: TGTGCCAGCAGTTACTCGGCAGGGTCCTACCAAGAGACCCAGTACTTC. Its protein product is CASSYSAGSYQETQYF.